The 30 T cell receptor beta chains listed next were all sequenced from one sample in a study of blood T cell repertoires in COVID-19. Profiling relied on immunoSEQ multiplex PCR, and the TCRdb table lists in-frame clones only, not all of them. Of 230,000 or so clones in the sample, approximately 81% are singletons; the top ten hold 6.6%. Input material: PBMCs or T cells enriched from blood (not recorded which). All receptors derive from a woman aged 45 to 65 who had been exposed to COVID-19.

The rearrangement uses TRBV29-1 and TRBJ1-5; tentative D call: TRBD1 (6 bases). Germline assignment: CDR1 SQVTM and CDR2 ANQGSEA. The V end lost 4 bases, the J end lost 4 bases, and 8 bases lay between the germline ends. This CDR3 has 12 amino acids. The CDR3 protein is CSVGGQNQPQHF. CDR3 DNA sequence: TGCAGCGTTGGGGGGCAGAATCAGCCCCAGCATTTT.

The chain joins TRBV10-1 to TRBJ2-3; perhaps TRBD2 as D (6 bases). The germline V and J ends were trimmed by 8 bases and 3 bases, with 12 bases remaining between them. CDR1 WNHNN and CDR2 SYGVQD come from the germline V gene (reference sequence). The CDR3 has 13 residues. The CDR3 protein is CASADGGTDTQYF. As DNA, the CDR3 is TGCGCCAGCGCGGACGGGGGTACAGATACGCAGTATTTT.

The chain combines TRBV30 with TRBJ1-2; 9 bases fit TRBD1. Germline values: CDR1 GTSNPN, CDR2 SVGIG (reference sequence). After removal of 2 bases from V and 4 bases from J, the junction contained 5 bases not matched to a gene. This CDR3 spans 14 amino acids. CDR3 residues: CAWSTMTGGYGYTF. In DNA, the CDR3 is TGTGCCTGGAGTACGATGACAGGGGGCTATGGCTACACCTTC.

The CDR3 bases are TGTGCCACCAGCAGACAGGCGTTGAACACTGAAGCTTTCTTT. It yields the protein CATSRQALNTEAFF. This chain links TRBV15 with TRBJ1-1; D gene uncertain. Germline-derived CDR1 and CDR2 are LNHNV and YYDKDF (reference sequence). This CDR3 spans 14 amino acids. The V gene lost 2 bases and the J gene lost 0 bases, with 7 bases spanning the gap.

This chain connects TRBV2 to TRBJ2-5; 10 bases fit TRBD2. J lost 5 bases, V lost 9 bases, and 6 bases had no gene match. In germline, CDR1 is SNHLY, CDR2 FYNNEI. The CDR3 consists of 13 residues. CDR3 coding DNA: TGTGCCAGTCTACTAGCGGGGAGGGAGACCCAGTACTTC. Residues: CASLLAGRETQYF.

The CDR3 bases are TGTGCCAGTAAACGGGCGGGGAGCTCCTACGAGCAGTACTTC. It specifies CASKRAGSSYEQYF. The chain joins TRBV19 to TRBJ2-7; D perhaps matches TRBD2 (6 bases). Trimming removed 7 bases from V and 0 bases from J, with 13 bases in between. Looked up from germline, CDR1 is LNHDA and CDR2 is SQIVND (reference sequence). CDR3 length: 14 residues. The variable domain in full, with the rest retrieved from reference TRBV19 and TRBJ2-7, is DGGITQSPKYLFRKEGQNVTLSCEQNLNHDAMYWYRQDPGQGLRLIYYSQIVNDFQKGDIAEGYSVSREKKESFPLTVTSAQKNPTAFYLCASKRAGSSYEQYFGPGTRLTVT.

This rearrangement joins TRBV7-9 to TRBJ2-1, with a weak D call TRBD2 (5 bases). The V and J ends lost 4 bases and 6 bases respectively, with 19 bases between them. Germline assignment: CDR1 SEHNR and CDR2 FQNEAQ (reference sequence). CDR3 length: 16 amino acids. The CDR3 nucleotides are TGTGCCAGCAGCTCCGAGGAGGTCCTAGGGTCCAATGAGCAGTTCTTC. The encoded protein is CASSSEEVLGSNEQFF.

V gene TRBV5-8 combines with J gene TRBJ1-2, with D perhaps matching TRBD1 (5 bases). The CDR3 is made up of 14 amino acids. Germline loops: CDR1 SGHTS, CDR2 YDEGEE. Trimming pared 1 base from V and 2 bases from J, leaving 9 bases between. The CDR3 bases are TGTGCCAGCAGCTTGAGGGGACTAAACTATGGCTACACCTTC. Amino acid sequence: CASSLRGLNYGYTF. Based on the CDR3 plus reference TRBV5-8 and TRBJ1-2, the full variable domain is EAGVTQSPTHLIKTRGQQATLRCSPISGHTSVYWYQQALGLGLQFLLWYDEGEERNRGNFPPRFSGRQFPNYSSELNVNALELEDSALYLCASSLRGLNYGYTFGSGTRLTVV.

The chain links TRBV18 to TRBJ2-2, with D possibly being TRBD1 (7 bases). Looked up from germline, CDR1 is KGHSH and CDR2 is LQKENI. This CDR3 has 15 residues. The V gene lost 4 bases and the J gene lost 3 bases, with 12 bases spanning the gap. The CDR3 sequence is CASSRQGGYTGELFF. The DNA for the CDR3 is TGTGCCAGCTCACGCCAGGGGGGCTACACCGGGGAGCTGTTTTTT.

The chain uses TRBV19 and TRBJ1-5, with 8 positions matching TRBD1. V shed 9 bases and J 6 bases; nucleotides not matched to a gene: 7. Germline V CDR1 and CDR2: LNHDA, SQIVND (reference sequence). This CDR3 is 13 amino acids long. Here the CDR3 reads CASRGQGSQPQHF. The CDR3, as DNA: TGTGCCAGCAGAGGACAGGGTAGTCAGCCCCAGCATTTT.

The rearrangement links TRBV27 to TRBJ1-3; 10 nucleotides agree with TRBD1. V lost 6 bases, J lost 3 bases, and 8 bases stayed unmatched. The CDR3 totals 16 residues. Germline V gene data show CDR1 as MNHEY and CDR2 as SMNVEV (reference sequence). The CDR3 coding sequence is TGTGCCAGCAGCCGGACAGGGGGGTTAAGTGGAAACACCATATATTTT. Protein: CASSRTGGLSGNTIYF.

The chain links TRBV2 to TRBJ2-3, with 12 bases matching TRBD2. The CDR3 is 17 amino acids. The trim removed 4 bases at V and 4 bases at J, leaving 9 bases unmatched. In germline, CDR1 is SNHLY, CDR2 FYNNEI. The CDR3 DNA sequence: TGTGCCAGCAGTGGCCCTAGCGGGGGGGAGATTGCAGATACGCAGTATTTT. Translating gives CASSGPSGGEIADTQYF.

This clone was seen a single time. In the same sample, other DNA sequences code for this CDR3. The chain combines TRBV24-1 with TRBJ1-4, with a weak D call TRBD1 (6 bases). The V and J ends lost 1 base and 11 bases respectively, with 7 bases between them. The CDR3 extends over 12 amino acids. The germline V gene has CDR1 KGHDR and CDR2 SFDVKD. As DNA, the CDR3 is TGTGCCACCAGTGATTTAAGGGGGAAACTGTTTTTT. This gives the protein CATSDLRGKLFF.

The CDR3 spells CATTSRGYTEAFF. The CDR3, as DNA: TGTGCCACCACAAGCAGGGGGTACACTGAAGCTTTCTTT. The chain is built from TRBV2 and TRBJ1-1; the match to TRBD1 covers 7 bases. This CDR3 is built from 13 residues. The ends lost 10 bases at V and 3 bases at J; junction bases unmatched: 8. CDR1 is SNHLY, CDR2 FYNNEI, per germline.

The chain couples TRBV20-1 to TRBJ1-2; D is perhaps TRBD1 (5 bases). The length of the CDR3 is 11 residues. Germline values: CDR1 DFQATT, CDR2 SNEGSKA (reference sequence). With 7 bases removed from V and 3 bases from J, the gap between germline ends came to 9 bases. CDR3 loop: CSVGGDYGYTF. CDR3 in DNA: TGCAGTGTTGGGGGGGACTATGGCTACACCTTC.

This chain connects TRBV12-3 or TRBV12-4 to TRBJ1-6; D might be TRBD1 (5 bases). V was trimmed by 3 bases and J by 14 bases, leaving 11 bases between them. The CDR3 is 12 amino acids. CDR3 nucleotide sequence: TGTGCCAGCAGTTTCAGGGTCGAAGCCCTCCACTTT. Translating gives CASSFRVEALHF.

The chain carries TRBV5-4 and TRBJ2-3, with a possible D match to TRBD1 (5 bases). Per the germline V gene, CDR1 is SGHNT and CDR2 is YYREEE (reference sequence). V was cut by 3 bases and J by 2 bases, with 22 bases left in between. This CDR3 is 18 amino acids long. The CDR3 protein is CASSSTVRRGLITDTQYF. The CDR3, as DNA: TGTGCCAGCAGCTCGACAGTACGACGAGGTCTAATCACAGATACGCAGTATTTT.

The V call is TRBV4-1, the J call TRBJ1-1; D perhaps matches TRBD1 (5 bases). The germline gives CDR1 MGHRA, CDR2 YSYEKL. V was trimmed by 4 bases and J by 10 bases, leaving 22 bases between them. The CDR3 spans 15 residues. The chain's CDR3 is CASSRLRDSSLGAFF. For the CDR3, the DNA is TGCGCCAGCAGCCGCCTCCGGGACTCAAGTCTTGGAGCTTTCTTT.

The chain combines TRBV5-1 with TRBJ2-3; unclear D gene. Germline CDR1 and CDR2: SGHRS and YFSETQ. The CDR3 length is 15 residues. Trimming removed 3 bases from V and 1 base from J, with 12 bases in between. CDR3 DNA sequence: TGCGCCAGCAGCTGGCCGAACCTTGGCACAGATACGCAGTATTTT. It encodes CASSWPNLGTDTQYF.

V usage is TRBV6-2 or TRBV6-3 and J usage is TRBJ1-1, with D hard to call. Germline CDR1 is MNHEY and CDR2 is SVGEGT. This CDR3 region has 14 residues. Deletions cut 2 bases from V and 4 bases from J, with 11 bases between. CDR3 residues: CASSYEGFATEAFF. The CDR3 region has the DNA TGTGCCAGCAGTTACGAGGGTTTCGCCACTGAAGCTTTCTTT.

V and J are TRBV11-1 and TRBJ2-3, with D possibly matching TRBD2 (7 bases). Germline CDR1 is SGHAT and CDR2 is FQDESV (reference sequence). The V and J ends lost 9 bases and 3 bases respectively, with 13 bases between them. The CDR3 sequence is 13 residues long. The CDR3 reads CASLGGTTDTQYF. In DNA form, the CDR3 reads TGTGCCAGTCTGGGGGGGACAACAGATACGCAGTATTTT.

The CDR3 sequence: CASSSPGTGRGNTIYF. DNA of the CDR3: TGTGCCAGCAGTTCTCCGGGGACAGGGAGGGGAAACACCATATATTTT. This chain links TRBV25-1 with TRBJ1-3; 9 nucleotides agree with TRBD1. Germline CDR1 reads MGHDK; CDR2 reads SYGVNS. This CDR3 contains 16 residues. V lost 5 bases and J lost 4; bases outside the gene matches: 9.

The gene calls are TRBV19 and TRBJ2-1, with a weak D call TRBD1 (6 bases). The CDR3 sequence is 14 residues long. CDR1 and CDR2 from the germline V gene are LNHDA and SQIVND (reference sequence). Trimming shortened V by 6 bases and J by 8 bases, and 17 bases separated the two germline ends. CDR3 sequence reads: CASSNLQGSDEQFF. In nucleotides, the CDR3 is TGTGCCAGTAGCAATCTACAGGGTAGCGATGAGCAGTTCTTC.

The rearrangement links TRBV7-9 to TRBJ2-7; a weak D match, TRBD1 (5 bases). Between the trimmed V and J ends, which lost 2 bases and 7 bases, there was a span of 27 bases. The CDR3 covers 18 residues. Germline V gives CDR1 SEHNR, CDR2 FQNEAQ (reference sequence). This CDR3 reads CASSLLSGYGNMFEEQYF. CDR3 coding DNA: TGTGCCAGCAGCTTATTGTCAGGGTATGGTAATATGTTCGAGGAGCAGTACTTC. Full variable domain (rest looked up from reference TRBV7-9 and TRBJ2-7): DTGVSQNPRHKITKRGQNVTFRCDPISEHNRLYWYRQTLGQGPEFLTYFQNEAQLEKSRLLSDRFSAERPKGSFSTLEIQRTEQGDSAMYLCASSLLSGYGNMFEEQYFGPGTRLTVT.

The CDR3 is CAWRPWDRGTWETQYF. The DNA for the CDR3 is TGTGCCTGGAGGCCTTGGGACAGGGGGACTTGGGAGACCCAGTACTTC. This sequence joins TRBV30 and TRBJ2-5; 11 positions agree with TRBD1. The V and J ends lost 3 bases and 5 bases, in that order; junction bases with no gene match: 11. Germline V gives CDR1 GTSNPN, CDR2 SVGIG (reference sequence). CDR3 size: 16 residues.

This chain connects TRBV7-2 to TRBJ2-2; 8 bases are shared with TRBD2. The germline gives CDR1 SGHTA, CDR2 FQGNSA. The CDR3 consists of 15 residues. Unmatched junction bases numbered 4, after V lost 5 bases and J lost 2 bases. DNA for the CDR3: TGTGCCAGCAGCATGACTAGCGCTAACACCGGGGAGCTGTTTTTT. It codes for CASSMTSANTGELFF.

This clone came up once. Other nucleotide sequences from this sample produce the same CDR3. The chain has TRBV7-9 and TRBJ1-2, with a tentative D call TRBD1 (5 bases). V was pared by 4 bases and J by 5 bases, with 8 bases between. CDR3 size: 12 residues. CDR1 is SEHNR and CDR2 is FQNEAQ in the germline V gene (reference sequence). CDR3 sequence: CASSSGLYGYTF. In DNA form, the CDR3 reads TGTGCCAGCAGCTCGGGACTGTATGGCTACACCTTC.

This sequence joins TRBV24-1 and TRBJ1-1; 8 positions agree with TRBD1. This CDR3 has 12 amino acids. From germline, CDR1 is KGHDR and CDR2 SFDVKD. The V gene end was trimmed by 3 bases and the J gene end by 12 bases; junction bases not matched to a gene: 5. The CDR3 region is CATSDPQGETFF. The CDR3 nucleotides read TGTGCCACCAGTGATCCACAGGGGGAAACTTTCTTT.

The V and J genes are TRBV12-3 or TRBV12-4 and TRBJ1-1; 8 bases fit TRBD1. V lost 7 bases to trimming and J lost 8 bases; unmatched junction nucleotides: 9. This CDR3 spans 13 amino acids. This chain's CDR3 is CASNLRGDREAFF. The CDR3 coding sequence is TGTGCCAGCAACTTAAGGGGGGACAGGGAAGCTTTCTTT.

The gene calls are TRBV29-1 and TRBJ1-4; 8 bases are a match to TRBD1. The V segment lost 6 bases and the J segment 8 bases; nucleotides outside the gene matches: 14. There are 15 residues in the CDR3. In germline, CDR1 is SQVTM, CDR2 ANQGSEA. In DNA, the CDR3 is TGCAGCGTCATGGACAGGGTGGGGCAGGTGGAAAAACTGTTTTTT. Its protein is CSVMDRVGQVEKLFF. Complete variable domain (other parts from reference TRBV29-1 and TRBJ1-4): SAVISQKPSRDICQRGTSLTIQCQVDSQVTMMFWYRQQPGQSLTLIATANQGSEATYESGFVIDKFPISRPNLTFSTLTVSNMSPEDSSIYLCSVMDRVGQVEKLFFGSGTQLSVL.